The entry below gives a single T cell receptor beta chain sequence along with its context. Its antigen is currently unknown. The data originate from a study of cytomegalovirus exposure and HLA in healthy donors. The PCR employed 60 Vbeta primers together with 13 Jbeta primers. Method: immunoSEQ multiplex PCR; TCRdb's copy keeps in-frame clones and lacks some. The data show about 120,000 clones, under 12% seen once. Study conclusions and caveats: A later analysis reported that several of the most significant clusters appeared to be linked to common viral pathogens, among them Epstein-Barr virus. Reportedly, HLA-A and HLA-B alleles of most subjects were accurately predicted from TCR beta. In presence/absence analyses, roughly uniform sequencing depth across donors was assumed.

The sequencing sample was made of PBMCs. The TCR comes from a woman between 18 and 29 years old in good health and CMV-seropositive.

This chain's CDR3 is CASTRAQGKETQYF. CDR3 sequence (DNA): TGTGCCAGCACCCGAGCCCAGGGAAAAGAGACCCAGTACTTC. This sequence joins TRBV28 and TRBJ2-5; D is perhaps TRBD1 (5 bases). The CDR3 sequence is 14 residues long. V was pared by 7 bases and J by 3 bases, with 15 bases between. The germline V gene encodes CDR1 MDHEN and CDR2 SYDVKM.